The clone carrying this T cell receptor (beta chain) was detected a few times. This entry comes from a study of blood T cells in healthy people across ages. With a J-beta primer mix and a sample-barcoded 5' primer, a second PCR ran about 7 to 11 cycles. TCRdb re-called the 5' RACE reads with MiXCR, one entry per CDR3 protein. The sample has around 990,000 distinct CDR3 sequences; around 27% are singletons. The V and J ends lost 6 bases and 2 bases respectively, with 14 bases between them. CDR1 is MNHEY, CDR2 SVGAGI, per germline. The CDR3 contains 15 residues. This sample was shared with a second study, whose subject was T cells of mothers and their children. This second study says: Thymic selection shapes TCR recombination output similarly in related and unrelated pairs.

This TCR was sampled from a girl aged 2-10 years in good health. V usage is TRBV6-5 and J usage is TRBJ1-5; D not resolved. The sequenced material came from blood. The CDR3 region has the DNA TGTGCCAGCAGCCCAGTATGGGGAGGCAATCAGCCCCAGCATTTT. Its protein product is CASSPVWGGNQPQHF.